This T cell receptor beta chain derives from a study of human T cells and chemical hapten exposure. TCRdb recomputed calls from the RACE reads with MiXCR, one row per CDR3 protein. Here the sample spans approximately 100,000 distinct CDR3 sequences, around 10% being singletons. Unmatched junction bases numbered 9, after V lost 4 bases and J lost 9 bases. This CDR3 has 14 amino acids. CDR1 is SGHTA and CDR2 is FQGNSA in the germline V gene. Time point defined: pre-sensitization, week 0. Noted treatment: therapeutic diphenylcyclopropenone sensitization with weekly scalp DPC. This clonotype was counted between two and nine times.

This TCR was recovered from a woman aged 50 to 60 with alopecia areata. Some clones in this sample may be carry-over from other donors' samples. The material sequenced was whole blood, taken in connection with sensitization to the hapten diphenylcyclopropenone (DPC). The V call is TRBV7-2, the J call TRBJ2-1; 7 bases align to TRBD2. CDR3 sequence: CASSSPGGWVEQFF. The CDR3 coding sequence is TGTGCCAGCAGCTCGCCCGGGGGGTGGGTTGAGCAGTTCTTC.